This TCR beta chain originates from a study of cytomegalovirus exposure and HLA in healthy donors. Method: immunoSEQ multiplex PCR; TCRdb's copy keeps in-frame clones and lacks some. The sample holds tens of thousands of clones, just over 90% seen once. Study conclusions and caveats: Rare TCR sequences predominated, though certain public TCRs were found in many donors. Among the CMV-associated chains, three were confirmed in vitro as specific for CMV antigens.

About this clone: What it recognizes is unknown.

The ends lost 6 bases at V and 5 bases at J; junction bases unmatched: 5. The CDR3 runs 14 residues. The germline CDR1 and CDR2 sequences are MNHEY and SMNVEV (reference sequence). Separation from the 666-subject first cohort characterized the roughly 110-subject validation cohort, to which the donors belonged. This TCR derives from a man between 25 and 39 years old in good health and CMV-seronegative. The chain combines TRBV27 with TRBJ2-7; 12 nucleotides agree with TRBD2. Specimen: PBMCs. CDR3 in DNA: TGTGCCAGCAGCCAAGGACTAGCGGGACACGAGCAGTACTTC. The encoded protein is CASSQGLAGHEQYF.